The clone carrying this T cell receptor beta chain has only one observation. Its antigen is undetermined. This record belongs to a study of shared clonotypes between healthy human individuals. Study observations and caveats: Among donors, sharing of clonotypes was expected to be affected by sequencing depth.

CDR3 length: 15 amino acids. The germline V and J ends were trimmed by 4 bases and 4 bases, with 16 bases remaining between them. Germline V gene lookup returns CDR1 LNHDA and CDR2 SQIVND (reference sequence). Genomic DNA belonging to each subset was distributed in equal measure over several immunoSEQ plates. Sequencing used immunoSEQ multiplex PCR; TCRdb keeps in-frame clones, though not all of them. Among about 2.4 million clones listed, roughly 93% were seen once. The specimen was naive CD4+ T cells from PBMCs. Documented subset: CD45RA+ positively selected. The chain links TRBV19 to TRBJ1-2, with a tentative D call TRBD1 (6 bases). The TCR comes from a young man in good health. Some clones in this sample may be carry-over from other donors' samples. CDR3 loop: CASSTPSGESYGYTF. The CDR3, as DNA: TGTGCCAGTAGTACCCCTTCAGGGGAGTCCTATGGCTACACCTTC. Supplemented by reference TRBV19 and TRBJ1-2, the full variable domain reads DGGITQSPKYLFRKEGQNVTLSCEQNLNHDAMYWYRQDPGQGLRLIYYSQIVNDFQKGDIAEGYSVSREKKESFPLTVTSAQKNPTAFYLCASSTPSGESYGYTFGSGTRLTVV.